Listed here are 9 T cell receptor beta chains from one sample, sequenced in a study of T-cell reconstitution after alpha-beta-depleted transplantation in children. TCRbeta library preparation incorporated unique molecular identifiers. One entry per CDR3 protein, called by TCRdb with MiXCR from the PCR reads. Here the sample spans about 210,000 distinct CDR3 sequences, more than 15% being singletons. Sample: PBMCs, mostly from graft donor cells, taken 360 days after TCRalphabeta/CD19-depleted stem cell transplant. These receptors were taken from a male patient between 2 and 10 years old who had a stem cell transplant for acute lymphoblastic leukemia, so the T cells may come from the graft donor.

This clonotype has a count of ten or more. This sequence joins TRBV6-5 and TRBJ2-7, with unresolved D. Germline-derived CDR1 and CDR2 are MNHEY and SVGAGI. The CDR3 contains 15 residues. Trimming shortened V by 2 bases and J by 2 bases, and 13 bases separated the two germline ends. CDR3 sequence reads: CASSYNRFEPYEQYF. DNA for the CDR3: TGTGCCAGCAGTTACAACCGGTTTGAGCCCTACGAGCAGTACTTC.

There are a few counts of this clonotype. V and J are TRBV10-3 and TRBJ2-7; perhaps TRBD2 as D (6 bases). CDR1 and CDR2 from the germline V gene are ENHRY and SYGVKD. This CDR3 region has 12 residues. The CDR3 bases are TGTGCTACCGGGACTGACTCCTACGAGCAGTACTTC. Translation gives CATGTDSYEQYF.

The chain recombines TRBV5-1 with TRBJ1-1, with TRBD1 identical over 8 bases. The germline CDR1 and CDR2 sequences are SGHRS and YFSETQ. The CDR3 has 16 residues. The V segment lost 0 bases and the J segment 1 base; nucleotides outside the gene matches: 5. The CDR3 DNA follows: TGCGCCAGCAGCTTGGCCGGACAGGGCCCGAACACTGAAGCTTTCTTT. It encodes CASSLAGQGPNTEAFF.

Written as DNA, the CDR3 is TGCAGTGCTAGATGGACTAACGTGGAGACCCAGTACTTC. It specifies CSARWTNVETQYF. The rearrangement joins TRBV20-1 to TRBJ2-5, with a possible D match to TRBD2 (6 bases). Germline CDR1 DFQATT, CDR2 SNEGSKA (reference sequence). The CDR3 is 13 residues long. The V end was cut by 2 bases, the J end by 5 bases, with 12 bases between.

The CDR3 DNA sequence: TGCAGCGCCTTCTCCCGGGACAGAAAAAATTATAGCAATCAGCCCCAGCATTTT. As protein: CSAFSRDRKNYSNQPQHF. The chain links TRBV29-1 to TRBJ1-5; 7 nucleotides align to TRBD1. The CDR3 is 18 amino acids. CDR1 and CDR2 (germline): SQVTM, ANQGSEA. V shed 7 bases and J 0 bases; nucleotides not matched to a gene: 18.

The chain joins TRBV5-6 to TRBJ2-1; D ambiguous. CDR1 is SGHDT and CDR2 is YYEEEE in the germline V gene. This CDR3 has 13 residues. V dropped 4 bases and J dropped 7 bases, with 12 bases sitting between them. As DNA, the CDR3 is TGTGCCAGCAGCCCCCCTAGTGTAAATGAGCAGTTCTTC. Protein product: CASSPPSVNEQFF.

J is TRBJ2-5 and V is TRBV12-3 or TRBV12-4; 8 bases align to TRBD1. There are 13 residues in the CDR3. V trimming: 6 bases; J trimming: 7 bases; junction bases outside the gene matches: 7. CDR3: CASRGQVGWTQYF. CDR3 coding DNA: TGTGCCAGCAGGGGACAGGTGGGGTGGACCCAGTACTTC.

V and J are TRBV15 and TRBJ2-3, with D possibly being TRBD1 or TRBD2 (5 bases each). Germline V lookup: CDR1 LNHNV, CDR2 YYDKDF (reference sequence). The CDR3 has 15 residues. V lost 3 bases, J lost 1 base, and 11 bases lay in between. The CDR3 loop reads CATSSGAVGTDTQYF. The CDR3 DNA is TGTGCCACCAGCAGCGGGGCGGTCGGCACAGATACGCAGTATTTT.

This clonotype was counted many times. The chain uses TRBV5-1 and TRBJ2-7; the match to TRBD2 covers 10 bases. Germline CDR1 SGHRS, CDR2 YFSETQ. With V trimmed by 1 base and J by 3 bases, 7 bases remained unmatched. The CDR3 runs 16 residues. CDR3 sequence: CASSLTPGTSDYEQYF. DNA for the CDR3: TGCGCCAGCAGCTTGACTCCCGGGACTAGCGACTACGAGCAGTACTTC.